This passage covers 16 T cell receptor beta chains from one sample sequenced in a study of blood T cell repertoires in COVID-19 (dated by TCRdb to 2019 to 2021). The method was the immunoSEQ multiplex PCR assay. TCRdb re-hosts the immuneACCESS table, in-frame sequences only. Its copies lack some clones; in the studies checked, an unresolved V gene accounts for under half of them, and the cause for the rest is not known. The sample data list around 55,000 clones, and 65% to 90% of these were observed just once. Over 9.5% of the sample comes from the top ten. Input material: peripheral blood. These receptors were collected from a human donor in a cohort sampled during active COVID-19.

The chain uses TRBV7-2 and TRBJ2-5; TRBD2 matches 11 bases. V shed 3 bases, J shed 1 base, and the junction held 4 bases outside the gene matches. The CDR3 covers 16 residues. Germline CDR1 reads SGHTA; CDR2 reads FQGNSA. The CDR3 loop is CASSFSGTSGQETQYF. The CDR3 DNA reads TGTGCCAGCAGCTTTTCCGGGACTAGCGGCCAAGAGACCCAGTACTTC.

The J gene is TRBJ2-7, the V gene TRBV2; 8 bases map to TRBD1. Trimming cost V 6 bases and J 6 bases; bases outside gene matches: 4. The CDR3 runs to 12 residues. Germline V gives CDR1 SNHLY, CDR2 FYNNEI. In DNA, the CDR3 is TGTGCCAGCAGCCAGGACAGGGTCGAGCAGTACTTC. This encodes CASSQDRVEQYF. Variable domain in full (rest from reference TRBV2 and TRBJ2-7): EPEVTQTPSHQVTQMGQEVILRCVPISNHLYFYWYRQILGQKVEFLVSFYNNEISEKSEIFDDQFSVERPDGSNFTLKIRSTKLEDSAMYFCASSQDRVEQYFGPGTRLTVT.

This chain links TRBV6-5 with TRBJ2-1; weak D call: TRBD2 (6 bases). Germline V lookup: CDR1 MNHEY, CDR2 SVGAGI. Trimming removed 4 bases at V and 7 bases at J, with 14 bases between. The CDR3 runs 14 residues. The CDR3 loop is CASSLSGTGNEQFF. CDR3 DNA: TGTGCCAGCAGTTTATCCGGGACTGGGAATGAGCAGTTCTTC.

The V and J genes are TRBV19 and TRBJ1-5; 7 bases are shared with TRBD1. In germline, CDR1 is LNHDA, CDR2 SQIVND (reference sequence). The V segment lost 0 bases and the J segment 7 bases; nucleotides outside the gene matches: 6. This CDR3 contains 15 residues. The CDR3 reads CASSIERTGRQPQHF. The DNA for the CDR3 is TGTGCCAGTAGTATAGAGAGGACAGGTCGACAGCCCCAGCATTTT.

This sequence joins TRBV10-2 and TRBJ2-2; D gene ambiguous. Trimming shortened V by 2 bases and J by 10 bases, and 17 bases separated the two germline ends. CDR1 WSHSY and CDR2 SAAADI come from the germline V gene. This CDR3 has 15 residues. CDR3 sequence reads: CASSESWSRVSELFF. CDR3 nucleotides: TGCGCCAGCAGTGAGAGTTGGTCTCGGGTCTCGGAGCTGTTTTTT.

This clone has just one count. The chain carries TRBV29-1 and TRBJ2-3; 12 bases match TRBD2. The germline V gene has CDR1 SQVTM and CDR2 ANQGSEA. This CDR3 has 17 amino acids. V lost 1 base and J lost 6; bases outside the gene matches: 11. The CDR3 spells CSVEVKLAGGPADTQYF. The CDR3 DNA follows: TGCAGCGTTGAAGTGAAGCTAGCGGGAGGGCCTGCGGATACGCAGTATTTT.

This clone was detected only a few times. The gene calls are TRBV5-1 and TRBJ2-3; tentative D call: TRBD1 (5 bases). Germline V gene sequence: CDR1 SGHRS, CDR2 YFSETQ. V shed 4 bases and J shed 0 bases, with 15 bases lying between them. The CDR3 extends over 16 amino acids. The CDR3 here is CASSADSGTSTDTQYF. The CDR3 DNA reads TGCGCCAGCAGCGCCGACAGTGGAACTAGCACAGATACGCAGTATTTT.

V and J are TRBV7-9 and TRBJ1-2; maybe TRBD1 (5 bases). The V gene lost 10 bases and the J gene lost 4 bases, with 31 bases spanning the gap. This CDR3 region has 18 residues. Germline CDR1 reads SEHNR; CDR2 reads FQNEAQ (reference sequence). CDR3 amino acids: CANLLRRRGEGVFYGYTF. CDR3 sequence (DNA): TGTGCCAACCTGCTTAGAAGGCGGGGGGAAGGGGTCTTCTATGGCTACACCTTC.

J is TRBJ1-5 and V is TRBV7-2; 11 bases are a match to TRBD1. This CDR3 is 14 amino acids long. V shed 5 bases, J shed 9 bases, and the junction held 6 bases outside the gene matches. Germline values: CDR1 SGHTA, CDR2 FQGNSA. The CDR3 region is CASSLRTGGRPQHF. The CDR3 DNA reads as TGTGCCAGCAGCCTACGGACAGGGGGCCGGCCCCAGCATTTT.

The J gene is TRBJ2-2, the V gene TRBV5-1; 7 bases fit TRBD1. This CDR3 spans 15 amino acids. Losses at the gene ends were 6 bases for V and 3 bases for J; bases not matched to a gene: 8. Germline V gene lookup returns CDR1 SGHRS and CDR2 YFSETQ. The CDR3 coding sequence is TGCGCCAGCACCCCCGGGACAGCCTACACCGGGGAGCTGTTTTTT. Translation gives CASTPGTAYTGELFF. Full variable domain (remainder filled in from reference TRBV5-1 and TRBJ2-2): KAGVTQTPRYLIKTRGQQVTLSCSPISGHRSVSWYQQTPGQGLQFLFEYFSETQRNKGNFPGRFSGRQFSNSRSEMNVSTLELGDSALYLCASTPGTAYTGELFFGEGSRLTVL.

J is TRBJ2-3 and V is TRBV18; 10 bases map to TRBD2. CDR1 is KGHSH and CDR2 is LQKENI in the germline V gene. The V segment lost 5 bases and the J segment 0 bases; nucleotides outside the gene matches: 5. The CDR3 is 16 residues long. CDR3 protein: CASSRTSGTSTDTQYF. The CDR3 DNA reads TGTGCCAGCTCAAGAACTAGCGGGACTAGCACAGATACGCAGTATTTT.

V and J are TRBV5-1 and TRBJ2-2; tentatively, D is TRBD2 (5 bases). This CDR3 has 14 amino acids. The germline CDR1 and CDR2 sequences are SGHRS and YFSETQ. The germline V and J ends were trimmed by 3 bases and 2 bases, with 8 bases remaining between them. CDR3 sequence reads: CASSSGLNTGELFF. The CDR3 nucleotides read TGCGCCAGCAGCTCAGGACTTAACACCGGGGAGCTGTTTTTT.

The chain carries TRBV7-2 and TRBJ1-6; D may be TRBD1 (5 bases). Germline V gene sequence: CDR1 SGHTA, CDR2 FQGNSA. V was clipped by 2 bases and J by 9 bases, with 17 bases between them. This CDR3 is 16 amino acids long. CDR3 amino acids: CASSLRGTDGFSPLHF. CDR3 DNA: TGTGCCAGCAGCTTAAGGGGAACGGACGGTTTTTCACCCCTCCACTTT. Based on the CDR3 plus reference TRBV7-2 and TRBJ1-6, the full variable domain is GAGVSQSPSNKVTEKGKDVELRCDPISGHTALYWYRQSLGQGLEFLIYFQGNSAPDKSGLPSDRFSAERTGGSVSTLTIQRTQQEDSAVYLCASSLRGTDGFSPLHFGNGTRLTVT.

In DNA form, the CDR3 reads TGTGCCATCAGCTCGGGACTCACTAGCACAGATACGCAGTATTTT. This codes for CAISSGLTSTDTQYF. The V call is TRBV10-3, the J call TRBJ2-3, with D possibly being TRBD2 (6 bases). Per germline, CDR1 ENHRY and CDR2 SYGVKD. This CDR3 has 15 residues. V dropped 6 bases and J dropped 0 bases, with 13 bases sitting between them.

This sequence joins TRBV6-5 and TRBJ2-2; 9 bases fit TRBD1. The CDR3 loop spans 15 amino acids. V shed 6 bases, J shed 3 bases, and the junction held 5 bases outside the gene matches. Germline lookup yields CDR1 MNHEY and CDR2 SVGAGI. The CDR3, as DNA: TGTGCCAGCAGCTTCACAGGGGGCCACACCGGGGAGCTGTTTTTT. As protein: CASSFTGGHTGELFF.

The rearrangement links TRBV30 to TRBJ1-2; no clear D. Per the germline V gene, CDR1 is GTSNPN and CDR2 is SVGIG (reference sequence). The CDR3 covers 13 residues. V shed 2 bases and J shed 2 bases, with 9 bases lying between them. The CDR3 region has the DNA TGTGCCTGGAGTTCGATGGCAAACTATGGCTACACCTTC. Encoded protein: CAWSSMANYGYTF.